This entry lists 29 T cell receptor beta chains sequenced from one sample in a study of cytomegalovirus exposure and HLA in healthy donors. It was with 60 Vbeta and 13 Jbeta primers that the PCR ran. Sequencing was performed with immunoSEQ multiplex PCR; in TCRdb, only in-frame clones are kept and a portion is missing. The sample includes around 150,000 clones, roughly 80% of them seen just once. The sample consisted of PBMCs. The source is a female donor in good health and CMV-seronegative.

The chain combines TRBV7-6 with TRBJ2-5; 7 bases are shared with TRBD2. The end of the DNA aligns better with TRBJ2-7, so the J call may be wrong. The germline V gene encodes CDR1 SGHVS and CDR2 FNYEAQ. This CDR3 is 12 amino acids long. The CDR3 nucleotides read TGTGCCAGCAGTAATAGCGGGTACGAGCAGTACTTC. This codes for CASSNSGYEQYF.

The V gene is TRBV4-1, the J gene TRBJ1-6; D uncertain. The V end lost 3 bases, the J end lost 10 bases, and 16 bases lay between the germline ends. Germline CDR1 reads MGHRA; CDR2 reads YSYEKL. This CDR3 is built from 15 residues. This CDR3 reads CASSHKSYSPSPLHF. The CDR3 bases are TGCGCCAGCAGCCATAAGTCCTACTCTCCATCACCCCTCCACTTT.

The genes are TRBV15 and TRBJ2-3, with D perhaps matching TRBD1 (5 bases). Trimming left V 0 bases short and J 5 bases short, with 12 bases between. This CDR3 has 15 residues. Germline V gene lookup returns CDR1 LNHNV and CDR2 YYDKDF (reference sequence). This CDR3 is CATSRDQAGKDTQYF. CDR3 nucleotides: TGTGCCACCAGCAGAGATCAGGCAGGGAAAGATACGCAGTATTTT. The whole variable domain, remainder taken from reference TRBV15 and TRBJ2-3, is DAMVIQNPRYQVTQFGKPVTLSCSQTLNHNVMYWYQQKSSQAPKLLFHYYDKDFNNEADTPDNFQSRRPNTSFCFLDIRSPGLGDTAMYLCATSRDQAGKDTQYFGPGTRLTVL.

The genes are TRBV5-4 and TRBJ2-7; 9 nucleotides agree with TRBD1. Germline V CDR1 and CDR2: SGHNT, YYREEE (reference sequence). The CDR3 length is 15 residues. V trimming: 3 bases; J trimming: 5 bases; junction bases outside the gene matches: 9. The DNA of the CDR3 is TGTGCCAGCAGCTCAACAGGGGGCTCTCGAAACGAGCAGTACTTC. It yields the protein CASSSTGGSRNEQYF.

CDR3 in DNA: TGTGCCTTCGTGGGAGCGGGAGGGCCCAATGAGCAGTTCTTC. It yields the protein CAFVGAGGPNEQFF. The chain employs TRBV30 and TRBJ2-1, with 10 positions matching TRBD2. Losses at the gene ends were 7 bases for V and 6 bases for J; bases not matched to a gene: 9. Germline values: CDR1 GTSNPN, CDR2 SVGIG (reference sequence). CDR3 length: 14 amino acids.

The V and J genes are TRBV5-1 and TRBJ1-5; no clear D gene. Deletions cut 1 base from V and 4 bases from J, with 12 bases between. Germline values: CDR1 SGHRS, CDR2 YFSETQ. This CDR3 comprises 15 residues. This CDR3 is CASSLNGGRNQPQHF. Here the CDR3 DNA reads TGCGCCAGCAGCTTGAATGGCGGAAGAAATCAGCCCCAGCATTTT.

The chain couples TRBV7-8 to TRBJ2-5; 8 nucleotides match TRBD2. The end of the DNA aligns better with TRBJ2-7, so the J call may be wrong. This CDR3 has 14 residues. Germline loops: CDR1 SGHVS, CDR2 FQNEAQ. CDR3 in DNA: TGTGCCAGCAGCTTAACGCGGGAGGACTACGAGCAGTACTTC. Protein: CASSLTREDYEQYF.

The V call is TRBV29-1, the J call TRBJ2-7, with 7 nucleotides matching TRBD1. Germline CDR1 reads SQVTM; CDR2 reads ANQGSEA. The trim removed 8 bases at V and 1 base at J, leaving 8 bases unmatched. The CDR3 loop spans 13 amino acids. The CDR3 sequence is CSPTRQGSYEQYF. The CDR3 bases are TGCAGCCCAACAAGACAGGGATCCTACGAGCAGTACTTC.

The CDR3 sequence is CSVVRAGTGQETQYF. The CDR3 nucleotides read TGCAGCGTTGTTAGGGCGGGGACCGGACAAGAGACCCAGTACTTC. The V gene is TRBV29-1, the J gene TRBJ2-5; perhaps TRBD2 as D (6 bases). Germline values: CDR1 SQVTM, CDR2 ANQGSEA. V was trimmed by 4 bases and J by 2 bases, leaving 17 bases between them. CDR3 length: 15 residues.

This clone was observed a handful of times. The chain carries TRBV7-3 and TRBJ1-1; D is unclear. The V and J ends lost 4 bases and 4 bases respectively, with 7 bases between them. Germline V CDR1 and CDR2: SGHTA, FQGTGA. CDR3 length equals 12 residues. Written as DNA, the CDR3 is TGTGCCAGCAGCTACCAGGCCACTGAAGCTTTCTTT. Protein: CASSYQATEAFF.

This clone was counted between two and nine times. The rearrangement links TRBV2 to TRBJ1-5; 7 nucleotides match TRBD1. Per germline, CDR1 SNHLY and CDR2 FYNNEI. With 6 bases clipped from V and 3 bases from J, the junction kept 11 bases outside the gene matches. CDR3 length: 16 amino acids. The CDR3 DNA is TGTGCCAGCAGGGGACCTACAGGGGCTCCCAATCAGCCCCAGCATTTT. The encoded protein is CASRGPTGAPNQPQHF. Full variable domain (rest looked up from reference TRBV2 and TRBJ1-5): EPEVTQTPSHQVTQMGQEVILRCVPISNHLYFYWYRQILGQKVEFLVSFYNNEISEKSEIFDDQFSVERPDGSNFTLKIRSTKLEDSAMYFCASRGPTGAPNQPQHFGDGTRLSIL.

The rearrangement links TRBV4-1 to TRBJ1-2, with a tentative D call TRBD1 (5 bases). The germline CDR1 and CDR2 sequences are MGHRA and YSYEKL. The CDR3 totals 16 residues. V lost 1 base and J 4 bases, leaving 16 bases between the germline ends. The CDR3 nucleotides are TGCGCCAGCAGCCAAGCCCGGGGGGACCCCTTCTATGGCTACACCTTC. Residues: CASSQARGDPFYGYTF.

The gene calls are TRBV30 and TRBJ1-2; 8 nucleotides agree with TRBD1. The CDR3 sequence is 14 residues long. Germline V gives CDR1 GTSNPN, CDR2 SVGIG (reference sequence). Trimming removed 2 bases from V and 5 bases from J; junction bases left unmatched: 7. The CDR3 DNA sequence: TGTGCCTGGAGTACCGGGACAGGCGATTATGGCTACACCTTC. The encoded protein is CAWSTGTGDYGYTF. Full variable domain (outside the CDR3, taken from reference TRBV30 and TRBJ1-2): SQTIHQWPATLVQPVGSPLSLECTVEGTSNPNLYWYRQAAGRGLQLLFYSVGIGQISSEVPQNLSASRPQDRQFILSSKKLLLSDSGFYLCAWSTGTGDYGYTFGSGTRLTVV.

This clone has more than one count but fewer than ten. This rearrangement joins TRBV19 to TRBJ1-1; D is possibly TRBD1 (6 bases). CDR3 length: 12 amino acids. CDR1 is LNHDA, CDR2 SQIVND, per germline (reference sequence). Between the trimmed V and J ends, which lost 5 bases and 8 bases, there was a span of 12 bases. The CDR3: CASSDRQAEAFF. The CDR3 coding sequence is TGTGCCAGTAGTGACCGACAGGCAGAAGCTTTCTTT.

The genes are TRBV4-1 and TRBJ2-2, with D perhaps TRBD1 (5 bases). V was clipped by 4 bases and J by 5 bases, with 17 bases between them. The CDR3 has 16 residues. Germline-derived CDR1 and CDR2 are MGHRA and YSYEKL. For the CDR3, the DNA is TGCGCCAGCAGCCTTGGCCCCAGGGATCGGACCGGGGAGCTGTTTTTT. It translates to CASSLGPRDRTGELFF.

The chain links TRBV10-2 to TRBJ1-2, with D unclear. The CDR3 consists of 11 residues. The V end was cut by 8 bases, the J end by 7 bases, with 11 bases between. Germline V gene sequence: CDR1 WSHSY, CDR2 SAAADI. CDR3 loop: CASGTGSGYTF. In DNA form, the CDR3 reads TGCGCCAGCGGAACGGGGAGTGGCTACACCTTC.

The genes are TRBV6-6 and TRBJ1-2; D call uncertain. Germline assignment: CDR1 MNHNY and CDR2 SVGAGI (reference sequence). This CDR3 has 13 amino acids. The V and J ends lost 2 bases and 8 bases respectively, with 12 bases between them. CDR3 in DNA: TGTGCCAGCAGTTACGCAGGACTTAACGGCTACACCTTC. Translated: CASSYAGLNGYTF.

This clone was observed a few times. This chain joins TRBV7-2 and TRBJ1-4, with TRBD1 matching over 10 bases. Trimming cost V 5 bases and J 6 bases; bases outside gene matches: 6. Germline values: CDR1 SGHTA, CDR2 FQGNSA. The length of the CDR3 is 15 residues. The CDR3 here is CASSRTGTGDEKLFF. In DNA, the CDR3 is TGTGCCAGCAGCAGAACCGGGACAGGGGATGAAAAACTGTTTTTT.

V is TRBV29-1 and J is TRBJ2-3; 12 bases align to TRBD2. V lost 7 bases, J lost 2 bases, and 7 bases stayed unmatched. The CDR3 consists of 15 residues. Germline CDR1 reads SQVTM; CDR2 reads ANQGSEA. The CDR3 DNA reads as TGCAGCGCAAATCCTAGCGGGGGGGCCACAGATACGCAGTATTTT. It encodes CSANPSGGATDTQYF.

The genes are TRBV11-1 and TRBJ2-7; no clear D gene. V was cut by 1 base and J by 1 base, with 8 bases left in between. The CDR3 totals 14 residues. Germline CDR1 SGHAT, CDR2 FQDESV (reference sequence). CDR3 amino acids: CASSLDAKSYEQYF. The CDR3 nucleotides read TGTGCCAGCAGCTTAGACGCTAAGTCCTACGAGCAGTACTTC. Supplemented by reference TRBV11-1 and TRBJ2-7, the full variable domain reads EAEVAQSPRYKITEKSQAVAFWCDPISGHATLYWYRQILGQGPELLVQFQDESVVDDSQLPKDRFSAERLKGVDSTLKIQPAELGDSAMYLCASSLDAKSYEQYFGPGTRLTVT.

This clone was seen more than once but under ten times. The CDR3 DNA follows: TGCGCCAGCAGCTTGGTGTCAGGGGGCTATGGCTACACCTTC. As protein: CASSLVSGGYGYTF. The chain has TRBV5-1 and TRBJ1-2; TRBD1 matches at 7 bases. V lost 0 bases and J lost 4; bases outside the gene matches: 3. Germline V lookup: CDR1 SGHRS, CDR2 YFSETQ. The CDR3 contains 14 residues. The full variable domain, in which reference TRBV5-1 and TRBJ1-2 provide the parts outside the CDR3, is KAGVTQTPRYLIKTRGQQVTLSCSPISGHRSVSWYQQTPGQGLQFLFEYFSETQRNKGNFPGRFSGRQFSNSRSEMNVSTLELGDSALYLCASSLVSGGYGYTFGSGTRLTVV.

This CDR3 is CASSLTGDTEAFF. In DNA form, the CDR3 reads TGTGCCAGCAGCTTGACAGGGGACACTGAAGCTTTCTTT. The chain employs TRBV5-6 and TRBJ1-1; 7 bases align to TRBD1. Germline-derived CDR1 and CDR2 are SGHDT and YYEEEE. The CDR3 consists of 13 residues. V trimming: 1 base; J trimming: 3 bases; junction bases outside the gene matches: 0.

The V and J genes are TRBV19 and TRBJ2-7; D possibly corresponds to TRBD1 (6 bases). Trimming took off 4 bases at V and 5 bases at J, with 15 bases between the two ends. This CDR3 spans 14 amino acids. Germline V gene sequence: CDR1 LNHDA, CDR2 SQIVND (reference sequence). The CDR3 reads CASSTGPRGDEQYF. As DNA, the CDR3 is TGTGCCAGTAGTACCGGACCCAGGGGCGACGAGCAGTACTTC. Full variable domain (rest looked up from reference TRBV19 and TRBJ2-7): DGGITQSPKYLFRKEGQNVTLSCEQNLNHDAMYWYRQDPGQGLRLIYYSQIVNDFQKGDIAEGYSVSREKKESFPLTVTSAQKNPTAFYLCASSTGPRGDEQYFGPGTRLTVT.

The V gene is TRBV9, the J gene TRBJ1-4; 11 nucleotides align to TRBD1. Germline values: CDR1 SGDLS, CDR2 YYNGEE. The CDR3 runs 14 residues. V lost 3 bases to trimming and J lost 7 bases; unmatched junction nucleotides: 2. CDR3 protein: CASSGDRGGEKLFF. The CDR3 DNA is TGTGCCAGCAGCGGGGACAGGGGGGGTGAAAAACTGTTTTTT.

The CDR3 coding sequence is TGTGCCAGCAGCTTAGCAGGTACGGGAGTGGGCTACGAGCAGTACTTC. Residues: CASSLAGTGVGYEQYF. The chain links TRBV13 to TRBJ2-7; weak D call: TRBD2 (6 bases). The CDR3 has 16 residues. Germline-derived CDR1 and CDR2 are PRHDT and FYEKMQ (reference sequence). Trimming removed 1 base from V and 3 bases from J, with 16 bases in between.

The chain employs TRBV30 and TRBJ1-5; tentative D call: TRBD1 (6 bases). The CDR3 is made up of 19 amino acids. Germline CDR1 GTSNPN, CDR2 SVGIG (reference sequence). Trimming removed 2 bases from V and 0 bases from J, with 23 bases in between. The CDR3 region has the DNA TGTGCCTGGAGTAACCCGACCTGGACAGAGCTTTATAGCAATCAGCCCCAGCATTTT. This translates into CAWSNPTWTELYSNQPQHF.

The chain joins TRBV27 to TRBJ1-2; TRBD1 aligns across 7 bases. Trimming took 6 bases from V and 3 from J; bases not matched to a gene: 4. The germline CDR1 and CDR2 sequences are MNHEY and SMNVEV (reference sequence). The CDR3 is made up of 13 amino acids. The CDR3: CASSQGGYYGYTF. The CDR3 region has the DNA TGTGCCAGCAGCCAAGGGGGCTACTATGGCTACACCTTC.

CDR3 sequence reads: CASSIEGQPSSYEQYF. CDR3 DNA sequence: TGTGCCAGTAGTATCGAGGGACAGCCAAGCTCCTACGAGCAGTACTTC. V usage is TRBV19 and J usage is TRBJ2-7, with 7 nucleotides matching TRBD1. Germline lookup yields CDR1 LNHDA and CDR2 SQIVND (reference sequence). The CDR3 runs to 16 residues. J gave up 0 bases and V 3 bases, and 8 bases lay outside the gene matches.

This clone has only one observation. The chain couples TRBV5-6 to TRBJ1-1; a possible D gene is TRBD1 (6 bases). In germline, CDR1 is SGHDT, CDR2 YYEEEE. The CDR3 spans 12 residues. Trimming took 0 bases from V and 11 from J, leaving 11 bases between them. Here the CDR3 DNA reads TGTGCCAGCAGCTTGGCCGGGGGGCAGGCTTTCTTT. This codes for CASSLAGGQAFF.